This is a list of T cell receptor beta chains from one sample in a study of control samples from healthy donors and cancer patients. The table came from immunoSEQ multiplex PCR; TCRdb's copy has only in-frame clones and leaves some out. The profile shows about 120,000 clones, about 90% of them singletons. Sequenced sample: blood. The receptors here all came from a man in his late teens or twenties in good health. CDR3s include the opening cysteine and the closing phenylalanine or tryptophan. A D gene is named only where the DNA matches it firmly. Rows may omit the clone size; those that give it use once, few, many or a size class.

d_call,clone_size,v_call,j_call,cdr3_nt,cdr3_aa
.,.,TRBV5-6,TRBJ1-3,TGTGCCAGCAGCGGAACGGGGGGGTCCCGTCCTGGAAACACCATATATTTT,CASSGTGGSRPGNTIYF
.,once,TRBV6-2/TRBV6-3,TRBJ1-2,TGTGCCAGCAGCCCACCCCAGTACTACTATGGCTACACCTTC,CASSPPQYYYGYTF
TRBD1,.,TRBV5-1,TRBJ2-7,TGCGCCAGCACCCGACAGGGATCCTACGAGCAGTACTTC,CASTRQGSYEQYF
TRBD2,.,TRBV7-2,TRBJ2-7,TGTGCCAGCAGCTTAGCGGCTAGCGGGAGAATTTCCTACGAGCAGTACTTC,CASSLAASGRISYEQYF
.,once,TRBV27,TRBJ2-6,TGTGCCAGCAGTTTCTCGGTATCTGGGGCCAACGTCCTGACTTTC,CASSFSVSGANVLTF
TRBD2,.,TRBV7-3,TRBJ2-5,TGTGCCAGCAGCCTAGGACTAGCGGGAGAGACCCAGTACTTC,CASSLGLAGETQYF
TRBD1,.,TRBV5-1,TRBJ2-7,TGCGCCAGCAGCCGGACAGGGGTTCACGAGCAGTACTTC,CASSRTGVHEQYF
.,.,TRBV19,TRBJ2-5,TGTGCCAGTAGTACGCAAGGCCGAGAGACCCAGTACTTC,CASSTQGRETQYF
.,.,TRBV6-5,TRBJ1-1,TGTGCCAGCCGCCGGGACACTGAAGCTTTCTTT,CASRRDTEAFF
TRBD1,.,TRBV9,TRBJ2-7,TGTGCCAACAGCGTAGTGGGACAGGGGCCTCCCTACGAGCAGTACTTC,CANSVVGQGPPYEQYF
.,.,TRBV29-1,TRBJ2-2,TGCAGCGTTCAAGAGCCGGGGGCCAGCACCGGGGAGCTGTTTTTT,CSVQEPGASTGELFF
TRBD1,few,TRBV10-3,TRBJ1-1,TGTGCCATCAGCGCGGACAGGGGCTCGAACACTGAAGCTTTCTTT,CAISADRGSNTEAFF
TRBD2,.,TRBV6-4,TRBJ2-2,TGTGCCAGCAGTGCGACTAGCGGGAGTGGGACCGGGGAGCTGTTTTTT,CASSATSGSGTGELFF